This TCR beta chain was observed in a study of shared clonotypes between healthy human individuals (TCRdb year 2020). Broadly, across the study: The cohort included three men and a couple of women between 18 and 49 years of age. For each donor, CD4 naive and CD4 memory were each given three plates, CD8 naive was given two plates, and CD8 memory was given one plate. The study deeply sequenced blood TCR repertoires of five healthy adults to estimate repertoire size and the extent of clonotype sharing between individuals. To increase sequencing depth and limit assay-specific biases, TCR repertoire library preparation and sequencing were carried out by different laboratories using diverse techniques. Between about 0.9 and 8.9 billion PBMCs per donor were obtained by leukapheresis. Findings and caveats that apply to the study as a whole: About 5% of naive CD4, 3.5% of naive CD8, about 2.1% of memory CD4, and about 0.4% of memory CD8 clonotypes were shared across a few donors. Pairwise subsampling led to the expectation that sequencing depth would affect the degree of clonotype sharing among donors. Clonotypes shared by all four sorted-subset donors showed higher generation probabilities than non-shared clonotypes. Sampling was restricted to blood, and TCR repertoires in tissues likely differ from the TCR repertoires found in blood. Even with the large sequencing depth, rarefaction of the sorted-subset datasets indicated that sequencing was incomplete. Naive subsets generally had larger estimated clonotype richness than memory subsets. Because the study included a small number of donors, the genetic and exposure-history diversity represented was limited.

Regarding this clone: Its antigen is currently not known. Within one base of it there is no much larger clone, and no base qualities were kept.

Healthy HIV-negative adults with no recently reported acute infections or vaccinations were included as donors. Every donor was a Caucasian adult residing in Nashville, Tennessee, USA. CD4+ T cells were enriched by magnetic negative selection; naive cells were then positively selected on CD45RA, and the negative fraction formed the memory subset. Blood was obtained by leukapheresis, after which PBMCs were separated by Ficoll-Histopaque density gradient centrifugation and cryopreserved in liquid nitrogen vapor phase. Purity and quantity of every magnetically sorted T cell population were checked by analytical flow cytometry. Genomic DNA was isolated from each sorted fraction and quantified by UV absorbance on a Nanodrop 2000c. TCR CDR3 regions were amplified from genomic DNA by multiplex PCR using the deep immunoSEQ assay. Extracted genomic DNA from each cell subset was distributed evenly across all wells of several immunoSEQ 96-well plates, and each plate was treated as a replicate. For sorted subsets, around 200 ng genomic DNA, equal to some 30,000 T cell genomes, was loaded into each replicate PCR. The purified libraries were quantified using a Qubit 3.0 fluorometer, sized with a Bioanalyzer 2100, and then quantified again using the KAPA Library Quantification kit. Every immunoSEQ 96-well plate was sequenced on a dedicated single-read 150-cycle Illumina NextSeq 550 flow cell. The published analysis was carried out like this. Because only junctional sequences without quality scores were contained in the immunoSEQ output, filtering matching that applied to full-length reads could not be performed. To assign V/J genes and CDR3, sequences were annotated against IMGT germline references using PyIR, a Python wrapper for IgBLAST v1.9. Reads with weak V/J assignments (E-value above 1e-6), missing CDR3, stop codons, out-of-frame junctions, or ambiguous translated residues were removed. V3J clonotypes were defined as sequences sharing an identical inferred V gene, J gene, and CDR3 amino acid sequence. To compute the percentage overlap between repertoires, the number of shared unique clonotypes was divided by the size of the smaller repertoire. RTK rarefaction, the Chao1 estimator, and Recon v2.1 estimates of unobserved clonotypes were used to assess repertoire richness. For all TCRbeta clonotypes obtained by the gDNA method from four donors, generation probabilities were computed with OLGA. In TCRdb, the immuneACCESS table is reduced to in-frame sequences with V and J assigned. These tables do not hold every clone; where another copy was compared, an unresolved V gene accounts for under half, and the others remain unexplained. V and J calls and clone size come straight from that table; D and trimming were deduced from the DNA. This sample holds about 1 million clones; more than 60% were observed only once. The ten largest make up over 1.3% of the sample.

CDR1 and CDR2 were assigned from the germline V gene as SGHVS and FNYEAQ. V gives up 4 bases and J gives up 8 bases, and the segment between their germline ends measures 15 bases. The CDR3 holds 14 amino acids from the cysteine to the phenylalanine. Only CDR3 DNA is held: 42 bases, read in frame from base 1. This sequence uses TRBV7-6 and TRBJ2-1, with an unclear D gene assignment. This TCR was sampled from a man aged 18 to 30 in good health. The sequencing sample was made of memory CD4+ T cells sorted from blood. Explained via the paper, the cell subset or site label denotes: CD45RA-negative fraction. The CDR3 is CASSSRPFQDEQFF. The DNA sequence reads TGTGCCAGCAGCTCTAGACCTTTTCAAGATGAGCAGTTCTTC.